The clone carrying this T cell receptor beta chain was observed a few times. Its antigen is undetermined. This CDR3 comprises 14 residues. V lost 2 bases and J 1 base, leaving 8 bases between the germline ends. Germline V lookup: CDR1 SGHTA, CDR2 FQGNSA. The data originate from a study of identical twins. MiXCR, applied by TCRdb to the 5' RACE reads, yields one record per CDR3 protein. The profile shows about 240,000 distinct CDR3 sequences, 9.5% to 15% of them singletons. Study outcomes and limitations: A cross-sectional statistical analysis, not follow-up of the same donors, supported the conclusions.

This sample was shared with a second study, whose subject was yellow fever vaccine responses in identical twins.

The chain couples TRBV7-2 to TRBJ1-1; D not certain. The sequenced sample consisted of memory (CD45RO+) T cells sorted from blood. The clonotype comes from a woman aged 18 to 35 in good health. The CDR3 region is CASSLSRTNTEAFF. The CDR3 region has the DNA TGTGCCAGCAGCTTAAGTAGGACGAACACTGAAGCTTTCTTT.